Listed below are T cell receptor beta chains from one sample, sequenced in a study of shared clonotypes between healthy human individuals. Method: immunoSEQ multiplex PCR; TCRdb's copy keeps in-frame clones and lacks some. The sample contains 1 million to 1.2 million clones, 77% of which appear only once. The sample taken for sequencing was memory CD4+ T cells from PBMCs. Receptors originate from a young man in good health. Some clones in this sample may be carry-over from other donors' samples. Both conserved end residues are part of each CDR3. A D gene is named only where the DNA matches it firmly. Only part of the rows carry a size: once, few, many, or a class if the clone is expanded.

CASSVWDGENIQYF	TGTGCCAGCAGCGTTTGGGACGGAGAAAACATTCAGTACTTC	NA	few	TRBV5-4	TRBJ2-4
CASSPGRGGSNTEAFF	TGTGCCAGCTCACCAGGGAGGGGGGGATCGAACACTGAAGCTTTCTTT	NA	few	TRBV18	TRBJ1-1
CASSKDRDPMRQFF	TGTGCCAGCAGCAAGGACAGGGATCCAATGAGGCAGTTCTTC	TRBD1	NA	TRBV7-9	TRBJ2-1
CASSALTGRNYGYTF	TGCGCCAGCAGCGCCCTGACAGGGAGGAACTATGGCTACACCTTC	TRBD1	NA	TRBV5-1	TRBJ1-2
CASSPRGDPRTDTQYF	TGTGCCAGCAGCCCCCGGGGGGACCCGCGCACAGATACGCAGTATTTT	TRBD2	NA	TRBV27	TRBJ2-3
CAWSVLGNEQFF	TGTGCCTGGAGTGTACTTGGGAATGAGCAGTTCTTC	NA	NA	TRBV30	TRBJ2-1
CASSASTGGGKNIQYF	TGTGCCAGCAGTGCCTCGACAGGGGGCGGCAAAAACATTCAGTACTTC	TRBD1	NA	TRBV6-1	TRBJ2-4
CASSSLGTASSYEQYF	TGTGCCAGCAGCTCTCTGGGGACCGCGAGCTCCTACGAGCAGTACTTC	NA	NA	TRBV7-2	TRBJ2-7
CASSGLAGGSDTQYF	TGTGCCAGCAGTGGACTAGCGGGAGGATCAGATACGCAGTATTTT	TRBD2	many	TRBV2	TRBJ2-3
CASSTYRENTEAFF	TGTGCCAGCAGTACTTACAGGGAGAACACTGAAGCTTTCTTT	NA	few	TRBV28	TRBJ1-1
CASSVGEETQYF	TGTGCCAGCAGTGTAGGGGAAGAGACCCAGTACTTC	NA	NA	TRBV6-1	TRBJ2-5
CASSFWDRDGYTF	TGTGCCAGCAGTTTCTGGGACAGGGATGGCTACACCTTC	TRBD1	NA	TRBV2	TRBJ1-2
CASSQRDNFYGYTF	TGTGCCAGCAGCCAAAGGGACAACTTCTATGGCTACACCTTC	NA	NA	TRBV5-6	TRBJ1-2
CSVSSSYEQYF	TGCAGTGTGAGCAGTTCCTACGAGCAGTACTTC	NA	NA	TRBV20-1	TRBJ2-7
CASSLDNYEQYF	TGTGCCAGCAGCTTGGACAACTACGAGCAGTACTTC	NA	NA	TRBV5-4	TRBJ2-7
CATTLAGSAGELFF	TGTGCCACCACCCTCGCGGGGTCGGCCGGGGAGCTGTTTTTT	NA	NA	TRBV6-6	TRBJ2-2
CASSIRQGNTEAFF	TGTGCCAGCAGTATCCGTCAGGGGAACACTGAAGCTTTCTTT	NA	NA	TRBV28	TRBJ1-1
CAWRRPGQSNEKLFF	TGTGCCTGGAGAAGGCCGGGACAAAGTAATGAAAAACTGTTTTTT	NA	NA	TRBV30	TRBJ1-4
CASRETGTQPEQYF	TGTGCCAGCAGGGAAACCGGGACTCAGCCTGAGCAGTACTTC	NA	many	TRBV6-1	TRBJ2-7
CSAVNGETQYF	TGCAGTGCTGTTAATGGGGAGACCCAGTACTTC	NA	NA	TRBV20-1	TRBJ2-5
CASRLRGSGEKLFF	TGTGCCAGTAGGCTCCGGGGTTCGGGAGAAAAACTGTTTTTT	NA	NA	TRBV19	TRBJ1-4
CAWSVLREFAFNEQFF	TGTGCCTGGAGTGTACTCAGGGAATTTGCATTCAATGAGCAGTTCTTC	NA	NA	TRBV30	TRBJ2-1
CAISETTDTQYF	TGTGCCATCAGTGAGACAACAGATACGCAGTATTTT	NA	NA	TRBV10-3	TRBJ2-3
CASSVGVEETQYF	TGTGCCAGCAGCGTCGGGGTGGAAGAGACCCAGTACTTC	NA	NA	TRBV9	TRBJ2-5
CASGQGQTEAFF	TGTGCCTCCGGACAGGGACAAACTGAAGCTTTCTTT	TRBD1	NA	TRBV30	TRBJ1-1
CASSFEQGPYEQYF	TGTGCCAGCAGCTTTGAACAGGGCCCGTACGAGCAGTACTTC	NA	NA	TRBV11-2	TRBJ2-7
CASSDIQGGETQYF	TGCGCCAGCAGCGACATACAGGGGGGAGAGACCCAGTACTTC	TRBD1	NA	TRBV5-1	TRBJ2-5
CASSLDRLNHEQYF	TGTGCCAGCAGCTTGGACAGGCTGAATCACGAGCAGTACTTC	NA	NA	TRBV5-4	TRBJ2-7
CASSRTSGRSGANVLTF	TGTGCCAGTAGTAGGACTAGCGGGAGGTCTGGGGCCAACGTCCTGACTTTC	TRBD2	NA	TRBV19	TRBJ2-6
CASTNPETGVDEQYF	TGTGCCAGCACTAACCCGGAGACAGGGGTAGACGAGCAGTACTTC	TRBD1	NA	TRBV18	TRBJ2-7
CAWSQGYSGNTIYF	TGTGCCTGGAGTCAGGGTTACTCTGGAAACACCATATATTTT	NA	NA	TRBV30	TRBJ1-3
CASSAPTSYEQYF	TGTGCCAGCAGTGCCCCGACTTCCTACGAGCAGTACTTC	NA	NA	TRBV2	TRBJ2-7
CASSWGHQLGNTIYF	TGTGCCAGCAGCTGGGGCCACCAATTGGGAAACACCATATATTTT	NA	once	TRBV5-6	TRBJ1-3
CASSQEFHYTEAFF	TGCGCCAGCAGCCAAGAATTCCACTACACTGAAGCTTTCTTT	NA	NA	TRBV4-1	TRBJ1-1
CASSVGGHSYEQYF	TGTGCCAGCAGCGTAGGGGGGCACTCCTACGAGCAGTACTTC	NA	NA	TRBV9	TRBJ2-7
CSAGGGGSNSYNEQFF	TGCAGCGCCGGGGGAGGCGGGAGCAATTCCTACAATGAGCAGTTCTTC	TRBD2	few	TRBV29-1	TRBJ2-1
CASSFRLAGLDRDSAKNIQYF	TGTGCCAGCAGCTTTAGATTAGCTGGGCTGGACCGAGACTCAGCCAAAAACATTCAGTACTTC	NA	NA	TRBV7-8	TRBJ2-4
CASSRQGPNEKLFF	TGTGCCAGCAGCAGACAGGGGCCCAATGAAAAACTGTTTTTT	TRBD1	many	TRBV27	TRBJ1-4
CASSEGGVWGGEQFF	TGTGCCAGCAGTGAAGGAGGGGTCTGGGGAGGGGAGCAGTTCTTC	TRBD2	NA	TRBV2	TRBJ2-1
CASSLHRDAPRAFF	TGTGCCAGCAGCTTACACAGGGATGCCCCGAGGGCTTTCTTT	NA	few	TRBV11-2	TRBJ1-1
CASSSFRETEAFF	TGCGCCAGCAGCTCGTTCAGGGAGACTGAAGCTTTCTTT	NA	NA	TRBV5-1	TRBJ1-1
CASSPWTGLTREQYF	TGTGCCAGCAGCCCTTGGACTGGTTTAACTCGGGAGCAGTACTTC	NA	NA	TRBV13	TRBJ2-7
CAISEQSNQPQHF	TGTGCCATCAGTGAACAGAGCAATCAGCCCCAGCATTTT	NA	many	TRBV10-3	TRBJ1-5
CASSISDRGTYEQYF	TGTGCCAGCAGCATTTCAGACAGAGGGACCTACGAGCAGTACTTC	NA	NA	TRBV13	TRBJ2-7
CASKAREEGNQPQHF	TGTGCCAGCAAGGCCAGGGAGGAGGGCAATCAGCCCCAGCATTTT	NA	NA	TRBV27	TRBJ1-5
CSAYYEKLFF	TGCAGCGCGTACTATGAAAAACTGTTTTTT	NA	NA	TRBV29-1	TRBJ1-4
CASTLGNQPQHF	TGTGCCAGCACCCTGGGCAATCAGCCCCAGCATTTT	NA	NA	TRBV6-1	TRBJ1-5
CASSPPMGQTEAFF	TGTGCCAGCTCACCCCCCATGGGTCAGACTGAAGCTTTCTTT	NA	NA	TRBV18	TRBJ1-1
CASSFSLGGGTEAFF	TGCGCCAGCAGCTTTTCCTTGGGAGGGGGGACTGAAGCTTTCTTT	NA	NA	TRBV5-1	TRBJ1-1
CASSEREGIYGYTF	TGTGCCAGCAGTGAAAGAGAGGGGATATATGGCTACACCTTC	NA	NA	TRBV6-1	TRBJ1-2
CASSQFQSDTQYF	TGCGCCAGCAGCCAATTTCAATCTGATACGCAGTATTTT	NA	NA	TRBV4-3	TRBJ2-3
CASSQGREAGGETQYF	TGTGCCAGCAGCCAAGGTCGAGAAGCAGGGGGGGAGACCCAGTACTTC	NA	many	TRBV4-2	TRBJ2-5
CASSPGRNTEAFF	TGTGCCAGCTCACCAGGACGGAACACTGAAGCTTTCTTT	NA	NA	TRBV6-5	TRBJ1-1
CASSRTGSEQYF	TGTGCCAGCAGCCGGACAGGGAGCGAGCAGTACTTC	TRBD1	NA	TRBV11-1	TRBJ2-7
CASSLDMGRGPYNEQFF	TGTGCCAGCAGCTTAGATATGGGCAGGGGCCCCTACAATGAGCAGTTCTTC	NA	once	TRBV11-3	TRBJ2-1